This TCR beta chain emerged from a study of cytomegalovirus exposure and HLA in healthy donors. General study points: Clonal expansion was found to be greater in HLA-associated TCR beta chains than in equally common others in a later analysis. CMV serostatus was the only recorded immune exposure for donors. A prior analysis recorded that most TCR beta V segments were productive about 87% or about 30% of the time. From TCR beta sequences, most subjects' HLA-A and HLA-B alleles were reportedly predicted accurately.

The PCR used 60 Vbeta and 13 Jbeta primers. The data were produced by immunoSEQ multiplex PCR, yet TCRdb's version contains in-frame clones alone and is incomplete. The table lists some 150,000 clones, roughly two thirds of them singletons, with roughly an eighth in the top ten. Points on this clone: Antigen: not known.

This CDR3 is 18 amino acids long. V was clipped by 0 bases and J by 0 bases, with 14 bases between them. Germline V gene data show CDR1 as LGHNA and CDR2 as YNFKEQ. The V and J genes are TRBV4-2 and TRBJ2-2, with TRBD1 as a possible D gene (5 bases). The material sequenced was PBMCs. This receptor was taken from a human donor in good health. The CDR3: CASSQEGPKTANTGELFF. Written as DNA, the CDR3 is TGTGCCAGCAGCCAAGAGGGGCCTAAAACAGCGAACACCGGGGAGCTGTTTTTT.